This T cell receptor beta chain was observed in a study of blood T cell repertoires in COVID-19. Overall study: Nucleic acid was either cDNA or gDNA, and it came from T cells, B-cell-depleted T cells, or PBMCs.

The germline V gene has CDR1 SGHTA and CDR2 FQGNSA. Trimming took 4 bases from V and 2 from J, leaving 12 bases between them. The CDR3 runs to 15 residues. Original methodology: Reference gene primer amplification gave nucleated cell count estimates. Assay used: immunoSEQ multiplex PCR; TCRdb lists only in-frame clones, some missing. V, J and clone size are those of that table, while D and trimming were read from the DNA. The table records about 82,000 clones, about four fifths of them present only once. Sequenced sample: peripheral blood. The J gene is TRBJ2-1, the V gene TRBV7-2, with a possible D match to TRBD2 (6 bases). This sequence was found in a woman in her 40s with active or convalescent COVID-19. For the CDR3, the DNA is TGTGCCAGCAGCTCCTTAGCGGCCCCCTACAATGAGCAGTTCTTC. Translation gives CASSSLAAPYNEQFF.